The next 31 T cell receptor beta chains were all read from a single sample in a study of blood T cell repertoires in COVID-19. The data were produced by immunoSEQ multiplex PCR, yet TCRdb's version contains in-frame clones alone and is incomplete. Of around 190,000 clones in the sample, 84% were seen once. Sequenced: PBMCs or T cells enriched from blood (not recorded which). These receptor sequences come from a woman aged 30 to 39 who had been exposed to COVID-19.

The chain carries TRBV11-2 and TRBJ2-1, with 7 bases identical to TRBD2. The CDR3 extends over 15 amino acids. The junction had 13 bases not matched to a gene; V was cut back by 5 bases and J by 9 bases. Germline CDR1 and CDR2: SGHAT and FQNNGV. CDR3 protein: CASSEVGGGKAEQFF. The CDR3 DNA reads TGTGCCAGCAGCGAAGTCGGCGGGGGAAAGGCTGAGCAGTTCTTC.

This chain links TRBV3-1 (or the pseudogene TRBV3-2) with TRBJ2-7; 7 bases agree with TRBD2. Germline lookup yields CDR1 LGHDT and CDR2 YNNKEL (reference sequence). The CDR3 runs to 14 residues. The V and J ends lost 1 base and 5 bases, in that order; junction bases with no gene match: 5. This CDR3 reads CASSQVSRGDEQYF. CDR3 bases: TGTGCCAGCAGCCAAGTTTCCCGGGGGGACGAGCAGTACTTC.

The CDR3 DNA reads TGTGCCAGCAGTTACCCGGGACTCCTAGGCCATGGCTACACCTTC. Its protein product is CASSYPGLLGHGYTF. The chain uses TRBV6-2 or TRBV6-3 and TRBJ1-2; TRBD1 is a possible D gene (5 bases). Trimming removed 2 bases at V and 6 bases at J, with 16 bases between. The CDR3 covers 15 residues. Germline V lookup: CDR1 MNHEY, CDR2 SVGEGT.

The CDR3 protein is CASSRTDQPQHF. The CDR3 DNA is TGTGCCAGCTCAAGGACAGATCAGCCCCAGCATTTT. The chain links TRBV18 to TRBJ1-5; possibly TRBD1 for D (6 bases). Trimming took off 5 bases at V and 5 bases at J, with 7 bases between the two ends. The CDR3 covers 12 residues. CDR1 KGHSH and CDR2 LQKENI come from the germline V gene.

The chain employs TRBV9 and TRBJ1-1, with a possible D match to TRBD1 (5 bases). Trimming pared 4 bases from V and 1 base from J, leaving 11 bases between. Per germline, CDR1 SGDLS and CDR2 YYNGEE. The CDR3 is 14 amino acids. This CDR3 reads CASSPWGTNTEAFF. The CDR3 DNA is TGTGCCAGCAGCCCATGGGGCACGAACACTGAAGCTTTCTTT.

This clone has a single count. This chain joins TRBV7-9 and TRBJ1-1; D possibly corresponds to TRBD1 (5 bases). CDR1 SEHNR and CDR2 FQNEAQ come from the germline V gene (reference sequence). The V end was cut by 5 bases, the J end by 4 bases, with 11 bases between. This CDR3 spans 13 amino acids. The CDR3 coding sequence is TGTGCCAGCAGCCCAGGGATCGCCACTGAAGCTTTCTTT. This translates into CASSPGIATEAFF. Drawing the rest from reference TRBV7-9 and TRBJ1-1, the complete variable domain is DTGVSQNPRHKITKRGQNVTFRCDPISEHNRLYWYRQTLGQGPEFLTYFQNEAQLEKSRLLSDRFSAERPKGSFSTLEIQRTEQGDSAMYLCASSPGIATEAFFGQGTRLTVV.

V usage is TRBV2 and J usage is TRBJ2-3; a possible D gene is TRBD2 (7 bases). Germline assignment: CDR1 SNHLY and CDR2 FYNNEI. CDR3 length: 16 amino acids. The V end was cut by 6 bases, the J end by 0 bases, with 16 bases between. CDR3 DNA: TGTGCCAGCAGGGACGTAGGGGGGGTCAGCACAGATACGCAGTATTTT. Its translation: CASRDVGGVSTDTQYF.

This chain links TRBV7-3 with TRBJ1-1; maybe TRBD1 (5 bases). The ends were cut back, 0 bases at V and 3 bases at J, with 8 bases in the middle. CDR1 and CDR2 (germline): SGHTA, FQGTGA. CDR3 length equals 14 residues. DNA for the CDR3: TGTGCCAGCAGCTTAACAGGGACTTACACTGAAGCTTTCTTT. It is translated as CASSLTGTYTEAFF.

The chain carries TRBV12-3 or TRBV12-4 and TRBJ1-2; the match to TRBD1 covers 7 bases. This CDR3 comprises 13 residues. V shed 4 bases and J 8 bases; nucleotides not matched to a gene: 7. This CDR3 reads CASSSDRYGGYTF. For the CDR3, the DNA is TGTGCCAGCAGTTCGGACAGGTACGGCGGCTACACCTTC.

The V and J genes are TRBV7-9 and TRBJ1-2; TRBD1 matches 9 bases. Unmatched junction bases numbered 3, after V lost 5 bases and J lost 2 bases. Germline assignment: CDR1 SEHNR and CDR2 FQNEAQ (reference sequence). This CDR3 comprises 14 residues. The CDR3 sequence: CASSPQGANYGYTF. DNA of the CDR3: TGTGCCAGCAGCCCACAGGGGGCCAACTATGGCTACACCTTC.

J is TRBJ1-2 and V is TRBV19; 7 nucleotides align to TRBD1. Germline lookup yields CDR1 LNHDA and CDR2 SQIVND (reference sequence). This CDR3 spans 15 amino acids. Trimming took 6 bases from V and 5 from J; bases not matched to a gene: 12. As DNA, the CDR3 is TGTGCCAGTAGGTTCGAGGGGGCCACCGTATATGGCTACACCTTC. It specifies CASRFEGATVYGYTF. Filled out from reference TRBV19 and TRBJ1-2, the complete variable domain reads DGGITQSPKYLFRKEGQNVTLSCEQNLNHDAMYWYRQDPGQGLRLIYYSQIVNDFQKGDIAEGYSVSREKKESFPLTVTSAQKNPTAFYLCASRFEGATVYGYTFGSGTRLTVV.

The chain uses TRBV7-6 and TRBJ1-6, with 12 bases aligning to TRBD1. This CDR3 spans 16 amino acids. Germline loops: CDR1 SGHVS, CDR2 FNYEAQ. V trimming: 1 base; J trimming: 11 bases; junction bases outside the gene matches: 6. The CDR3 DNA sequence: TGTGCCAGCAGCTTAGGGGACAGGGGGCCCCTCGCACCCCTCCACTTT. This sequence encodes CASSLGDRGPLAPLHF.

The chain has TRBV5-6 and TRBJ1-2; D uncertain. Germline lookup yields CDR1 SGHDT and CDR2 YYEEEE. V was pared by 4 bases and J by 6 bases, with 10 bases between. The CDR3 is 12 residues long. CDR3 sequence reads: CASSPGTNGYTF. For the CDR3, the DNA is TGTGCCAGCAGCCCGGGAACCAATGGCTACACCTTC.

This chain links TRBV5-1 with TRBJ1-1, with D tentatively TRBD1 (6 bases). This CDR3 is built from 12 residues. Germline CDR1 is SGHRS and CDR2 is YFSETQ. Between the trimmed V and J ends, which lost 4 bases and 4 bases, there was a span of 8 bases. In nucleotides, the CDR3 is TGCGCCAGCAGCATACAGGGCACTGAAGCTTTCTTT. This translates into CASSIQGTEAFF.

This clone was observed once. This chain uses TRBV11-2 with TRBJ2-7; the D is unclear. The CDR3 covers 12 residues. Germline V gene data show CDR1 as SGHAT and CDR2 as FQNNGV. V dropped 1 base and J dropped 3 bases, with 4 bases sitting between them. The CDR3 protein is CASSLVYYEQYF. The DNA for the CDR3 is TGTGCCAGCAGCTTAGTCTACTACGAGCAGTACTTC.

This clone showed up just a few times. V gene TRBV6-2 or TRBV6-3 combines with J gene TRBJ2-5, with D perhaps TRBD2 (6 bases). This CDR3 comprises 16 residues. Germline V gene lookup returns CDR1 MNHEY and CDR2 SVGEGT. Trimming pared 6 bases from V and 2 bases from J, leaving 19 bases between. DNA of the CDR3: TGTGCCAGCAGCGAATCACTAGGGAGGACGCAAGAGACCCAGTACTTC. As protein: CASSESLGRTQETQYF.

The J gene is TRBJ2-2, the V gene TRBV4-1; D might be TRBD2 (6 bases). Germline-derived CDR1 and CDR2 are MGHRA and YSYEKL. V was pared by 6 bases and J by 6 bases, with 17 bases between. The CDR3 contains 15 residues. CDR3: CASRSTSRSAGELFF. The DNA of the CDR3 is TGCGCCAGCAGATCCACTAGCAGGAGCGCCGGGGAGCTGTTTTTT.

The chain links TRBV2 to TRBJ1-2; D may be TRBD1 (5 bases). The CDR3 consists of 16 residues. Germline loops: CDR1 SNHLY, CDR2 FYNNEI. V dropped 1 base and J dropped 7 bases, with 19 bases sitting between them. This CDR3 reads CASSEVDSPPSGGYTF. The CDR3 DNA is TGTGCCAGCAGTGAAGTCGACAGTCCCCCTTCGGGTGGCTACACCTTC. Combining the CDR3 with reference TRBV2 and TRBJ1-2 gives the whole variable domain EPEVTQTPSHQVTQMGQEVILRCVPISNHLYFYWYRQILGQKVEFLVSFYNNEISEKSEIFDDQFSVERPDGSNFTLKIRSTKLEDSAMYFCASSEVDSPPSGGYTFGSGTRLTVV.

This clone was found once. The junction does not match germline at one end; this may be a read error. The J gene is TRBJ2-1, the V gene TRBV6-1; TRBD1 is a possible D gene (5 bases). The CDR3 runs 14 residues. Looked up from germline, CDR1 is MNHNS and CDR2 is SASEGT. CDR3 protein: CASNESDRYNEQFF. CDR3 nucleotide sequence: TGTGCCAGCAATGAATCCGACAGATACAATGAGCAGTTCTTC.

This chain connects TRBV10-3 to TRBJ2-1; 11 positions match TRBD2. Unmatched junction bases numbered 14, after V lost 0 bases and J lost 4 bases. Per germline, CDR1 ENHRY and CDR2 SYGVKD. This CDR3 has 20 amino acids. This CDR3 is CAISESTLSTSGELYNEQFF. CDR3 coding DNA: TGTGCCATCAGTGAGTCGACTCTTTCGACTAGCGGGGAGCTATACAATGAGCAGTTCTTC.

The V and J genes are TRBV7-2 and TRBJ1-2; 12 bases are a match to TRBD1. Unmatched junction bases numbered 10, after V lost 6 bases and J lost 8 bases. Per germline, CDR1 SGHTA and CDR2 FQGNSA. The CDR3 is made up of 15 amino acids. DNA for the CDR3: TGTGCCAGCAGTTCTTTAGGGACAGGGGGCGTGGGCTACACCTTC. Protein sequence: CASSSLGTGGVGYTF.

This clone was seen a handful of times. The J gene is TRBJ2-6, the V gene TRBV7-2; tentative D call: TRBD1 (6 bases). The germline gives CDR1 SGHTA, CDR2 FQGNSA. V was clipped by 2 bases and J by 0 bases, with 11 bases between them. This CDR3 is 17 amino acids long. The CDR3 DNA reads TGTGCCAGCAGCTTAACAGGGACAAGCTCTGGGGCCAACGTCCTGACTTTC. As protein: CASSLTGTSSGANVLTF.

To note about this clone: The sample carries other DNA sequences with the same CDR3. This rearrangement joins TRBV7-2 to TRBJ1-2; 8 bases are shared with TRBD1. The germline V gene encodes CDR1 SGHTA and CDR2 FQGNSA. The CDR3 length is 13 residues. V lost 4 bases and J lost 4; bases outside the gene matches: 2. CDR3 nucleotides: TGTGCCAGCAGCTCCGGACAGGGCTATGGCTACACCTTC. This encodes CASSSGQGYGYTF.

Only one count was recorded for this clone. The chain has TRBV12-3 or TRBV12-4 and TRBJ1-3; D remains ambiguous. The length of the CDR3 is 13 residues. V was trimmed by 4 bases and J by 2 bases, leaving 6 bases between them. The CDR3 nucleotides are TGTGCCAGCAGTTCCAGTGCTGGAAACACCATATATTTT. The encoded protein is CASSSSAGNTIYF.

CDR3: CASSDLTGPADYTF. The CDR3 DNA sequence: TGTGCCAGCAGCGATCTAACAGGGCCCGCTGACTACACCTTC. This chain links TRBV5-5 with TRBJ1-2; possibly TRBD1 for D (6 bases). This CDR3 spans 14 amino acids. V lost 4 bases and J lost 10, with 20 bases in between. Germline CDR1 and CDR2: SGHKS and YYEKEE (reference sequence).

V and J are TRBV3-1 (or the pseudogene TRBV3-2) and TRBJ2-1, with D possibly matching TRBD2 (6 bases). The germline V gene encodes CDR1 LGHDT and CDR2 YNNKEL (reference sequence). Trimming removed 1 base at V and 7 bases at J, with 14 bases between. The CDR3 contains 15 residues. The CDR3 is CASSQVTSPDNEQFF. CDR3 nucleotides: TGTGCCAGCAGCCAAGTCACTAGCCCGGATAATGAGCAGTTCTTC.

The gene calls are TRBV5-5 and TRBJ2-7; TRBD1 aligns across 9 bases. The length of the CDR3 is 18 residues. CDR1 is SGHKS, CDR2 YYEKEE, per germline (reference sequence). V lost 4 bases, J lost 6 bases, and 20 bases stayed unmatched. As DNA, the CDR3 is TGTGCCAGCAGCGGGAAGGGGGACAGGGAGGCTAACTACGGCGAGCAGTACTTC. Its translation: CASSGKGDREANYGEQYF.

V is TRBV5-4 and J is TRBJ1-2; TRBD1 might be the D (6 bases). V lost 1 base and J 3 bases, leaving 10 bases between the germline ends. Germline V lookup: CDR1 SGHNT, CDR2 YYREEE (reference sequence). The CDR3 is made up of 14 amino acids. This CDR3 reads CASSLSGADYGYTF. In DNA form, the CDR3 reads TGTGCCAGCAGCTTGTCAGGGGCGGACTATGGCTACACCTTC.

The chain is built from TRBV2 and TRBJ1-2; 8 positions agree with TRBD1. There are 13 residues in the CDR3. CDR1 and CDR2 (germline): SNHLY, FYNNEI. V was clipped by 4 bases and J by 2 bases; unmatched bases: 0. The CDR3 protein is CASSGQGNYGYTF. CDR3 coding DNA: TGTGCCAGCAGTGGACAGGGGAACTATGGCTACACCTTC.

CDR3 DNA: TGTGCCAGCAGCTCCGCGGGACTACAAGAGACCCAGTACTTC. Protein sequence: CASSSAGLQETQYF. The chain recombines TRBV7-2 with TRBJ2-5, with 7 bases fitting TRBD2. Germline V lookup: CDR1 SGHTA, CDR2 FQGNSA. The J segment lost 2 bases and the V segment lost 4 bases, leaving 4 bases of the junction unmatched. The CDR3 has 14 residues.

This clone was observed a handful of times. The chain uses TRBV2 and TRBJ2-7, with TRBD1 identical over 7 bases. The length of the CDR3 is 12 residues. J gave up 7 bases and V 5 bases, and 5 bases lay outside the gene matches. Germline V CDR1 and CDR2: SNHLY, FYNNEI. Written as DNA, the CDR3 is TGTGCCAGCAGTTGGACAGGTCAGGAGCAGTACTTC. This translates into CASSWTGQEQYF.